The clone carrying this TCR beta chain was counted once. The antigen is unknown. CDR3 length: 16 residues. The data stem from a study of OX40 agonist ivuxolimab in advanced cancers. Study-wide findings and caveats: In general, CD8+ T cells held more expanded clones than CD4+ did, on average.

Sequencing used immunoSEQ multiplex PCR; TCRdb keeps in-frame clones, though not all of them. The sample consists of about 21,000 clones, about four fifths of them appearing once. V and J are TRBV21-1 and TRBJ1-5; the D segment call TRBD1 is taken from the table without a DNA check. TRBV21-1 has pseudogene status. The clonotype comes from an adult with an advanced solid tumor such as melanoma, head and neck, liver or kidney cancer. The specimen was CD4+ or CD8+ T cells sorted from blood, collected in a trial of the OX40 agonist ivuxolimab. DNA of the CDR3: TGTGCCAGCAGCTGCGACAGGGGGGACGAAAATCAGCCCCAGCATTTT. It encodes CASSCDRGDENQPQHF.